The rows below give T cell receptor beta chains drawn from one sample of a study of identical twins. TCRdb reprocessed the 5' RACE reads via MiXCR and lists one record per CDR3 protein. The sample lists about 890,000 distinct CDR3 sequences; more than 9% were seen once. The sample also formed part of further work on yellow fever vaccine responses in identical twins.

Source material: PBMCs. All receptors derive from a woman between 18 and 30 years old in good health. CDR3s include the opening cysteine and the closing phenylalanine or tryptophan. D genes are given only for firm matches. Some rows mark clone size as missing; the rest say once, few, many or name a class of expanded clone.

J	D	V	size	CDR3	DNA
TRBJ1-1	.	TRBV4-2	.	CASSHRGAVMNTEAFF	TGTGCCAGCAGCCACCGAGGGGCAGTAATGAACACTGAAGCTTTCTTT
TRBJ2-5	.	TRBV18	few	CASSPPPGHETQYF	TGTGCCAGCTCACCACCGCCGGGTCACGAGACCCAGTACTTC
TRBJ2-6	.	TRBV10-3	few	CAMSVSGANVLTF	TGTGCCATGTCGGTCTCTGGGGCCAACGTCCTGACTTTC
TRBJ1-6	.	TRBV6-5	few	CASSYGGSSYNSPLHF	TGTGCCAGCAGTTACGGAGGGAGCTCCTATAATTCACCCCTCCACTTT
TRBJ2-1	.	TRBV11-2	many	CASSLEVLPHNEQFF	TGTGCCAGCAGCTTAGAGGTACTTCCACACAATGAGCAGTTCTTC
TRBJ2-7	TRBD2	TRBV5-1	.	CASTRLGPYSGRGAYEQYF	TGCGCCAGCACCCGTCTCGGCCCGTATAGCGGGAGGGGAGCCTACGAGCAGTACTTC
TRBJ2-1	.	TRBV28	.	CASALGVYNEQFF	TGTGCCAGTGCCCTGGGGGTCTACAATGAGCAGTTCTTC
TRBJ2-2	.	TRBV20-1	.	CSANRGGLSGELFF	TGCAGTGCTAACAGGGGAGGGCTCAGCGGGGAGCTGTTTTTT
TRBJ2-1	TRBD2	TRBV9	.	CASSVGGLAINEQFF	TGTGCCAGCAGCGTAGGGGGACTAGCGATCAATGAGCAGTTCTTC
TRBJ2-3	.	TRBV20-1	many	CSGRGSVTDTQYF	TGCAGTGGTAGGGGCAGTGTAACAGATACGCAGTATTTT
TRBJ2-3	.	TRBV20-1	few	CSAYLGTTDTQYF	TGCAGTGCCTACCTCGGGACCACAGATACGCAGTATTTT
TRBJ1-3	TRBD1	TRBV6-1	.	CASSRGQINTIYF	TGTGCCAGCAGTCGGGGACAGATAAACACCATATATTTT
TRBJ1-2	TRBD1	TRBV3-1	few	CASQGAGGYTF	TGTGCCAGCCAGGGGGCAGGTGGCTACACCTTC
TRBJ2-6	.	TRBV5-1	.	CASSPTSGGAGANVLTF	TGCGCCAGCAGCCCCACCTCCGGCGGTGCTGGGGCCAACGTCCTGACTTTC